Included here is one TCR beta chain sequence, with context. Germline V CDR1 and CDR2: MNHEY, SMNVEV (reference sequence). Between the trimmed V and J ends, which lost 4 bases and 0 bases, there was a span of 9 bases. The CDR3 is made up of 14 amino acids. RNA in amounts of about 0.45 to 1 ug was reverse transcribed with random hexamers. TCRdb re-analysed the immunoSEQ multiplex PCR reads in MiXCR, keeping a single row per CDR3 protein. The repertoire has 250,000 to 350,000 distinct CDR3 sequences, approximately 81% of them found once; the top ten carry over 0.095%. This sample was taken from a study of CD8 T cells in Susac syndrome.

The sequence came from a human donor with multiple sclerosis. What was sequenced was CD8+ T cells from PBMCs. The chain is built from TRBV27 and TRBJ1-2, with D perhaps TRBD1 (5 bases). CDR3 region: CASSSKGPNYGYTF. DNA of the CDR3: TGTGCCAGCAGTTCGAAGGGGCCTAACTATGGCTACACCTTC.